This T cell receptor (beta chain) was captured in a study of T cell responses to AZD1222 COVID-19 vaccine (dated by TCRdb to about 2021). With regard to the full study: AZD1222 recipients given second doses at about 4 weeks or at about 12 weeks were pooled, since spike-specific TCR depth and breadth were not found to differ between the two schedules. TCR sequencing covered 233 trial participants: roughly 200 given two doses of AZD1222 and about 26 given two doses of MenACWY control vaccine. Trial participants were enrolled by age into subgroups of 18-55, 56-69 and 70-plus years, and around 150, 29 and 61 TCR-sequenced participants, respectively, were included in these subgroups.

Overall study outcomes, separate from this receptor: Participants were mostly white British and included more females than males, and it was suggested by the authors that clonal diversity may have been underestimated. Spike-specific TCR breadth and depth rose significantly after two AZD1222 doses compared with day 0 and with MenACWY recipients. Because no samples from the day 14 peak response were available, repertoires could be characterized only after the peak T cell response. The vaccine-associated CD4 TCRs covered the entire spike protein, and the dominant responses fell in regions 160-218 and 743-854. Nearly half of unique spike-specific TCRs reportedly recognized epitopes outside regions mutated in the B.1.351 and B.1.1.7 variants. The 56-69-year group was small, and its depth increase did not reach significance, likely because of low power. Conclusions about previously exposed vaccinees were limited because only six AZD1222 recipients were SARS-CoV-2 seropositive at baseline.

The CDR3 regions of human TCRbeta chains were subjected to immunosequencing. For the original study's pipeline: Repertoire TCRs were matched against a reference library of SARS-CoV-2-specific TCRs generated with the MIRA antigen-specificity platform. Breadth was defined as the fraction of unique TCRs that were SARS-CoV-2-associated. Depth was defined as the fraction of total T cells that were SARS-CoV-2-associated. Using the MIRA data, each spike-specific TCR was mapped to the spike region that the TCR reacts to and placed in a CD4 or CD8 class. Log10-transformed breadth and depth values were compared by one-way ANOVA with Sidak's multiple comparisons tests. In its TCRdb copy, this immuneACCESS table keeps in-frame sequences only and misses some clones. Where compared with another copy, unresolved V genes explain less than half of these, and the others have no known cause. The V and J calls and clone size were taken over from that table, and D and trimming were inferred from the DNA. The sample yields around 200,000 clones; approximately 91% were counted once. The ten largest clones capture 0.99% of the sample.

The time point label for this specimen denotes: baseline before first vaccination. Samples from vaccinated people were obtained from the UK trials COV001 and COV002, which included a single-blind randomized controlled phase 2/3 trial of AZD1222 (ChAdOx1 nCoV-19) in healthy adults. For TCRbeta chain sequencing, PBMC samples were collected from trial participants at day 0 and at day 28 after the second dose. Relative to germline, V is missing 11 bases and J is missing 2 bases, with 12 bases of the junction outside any gene match. Sequences ENHRY (CDR1) and SYGVKD (CDR2) are obtained from the germline V gene. The CDR3, from cysteine to phenylalanine, totals 15 residues. Kept here is only the CDR3 DNA, which spans 45 bases and is read in frame from base 1. Points on this clone: This receptor's antigen is unknown. No base quality values were provided; no much bigger clone lies one nucleotide off.

The clonotype was recovered from an adult in good health. Source: peripheral blood, taken on day 0 of AZD1222 vaccination. The rearrangement joined TRBV10-3 to TRBJ2-3, with TRBD2 matching 8 junction bases. The sequence in DNA is TGTGCCGGTGCGGGGGGCCCCGACTCCACAGATACGCAGTATTTT. This codes for CAGAGGPDSTDTQYF.